These 17 T cell receptor beta chains were sequenced from one sample in a study of cytomegalovirus exposure and HLA in healthy donors listed by TCRdb under 2017. The method behind the library was the immunoSEQ multiplex PCR assay. For the multiplex PCR, a mixture combining 60 forward primers for TCR Vbeta segments and 13 reverse primers for TCR Jbeta segments was used. TCRdb retrieved this table from immuneACCESS and kept in-frame rearrangements only. Not all clones are present; in checked studies, unresolved V genes account for under half, and no reason is known for the remainder. Within this sample are some 200,000 clones, with about four fifths of them counted one time only. Together, the top ten hold about 1.7% of the sample. Specimen: PBMCs. The receptors were gathered from a woman in her late teens or twenties in good health and CMV-seronegative.

Here the CDR3 reads CASRGEEQFF. CDR3 sequence (DNA): TGTGCCAGCAGGGGAGAGGAGCAGTTCTTC. The chain is built from TRBV28 and TRBJ2-1, with D maybe TRBD2 (5 bases). The V gene lost 6 bases and the J gene lost 10 bases, with 7 bases spanning the gap. The germline V gene encodes CDR1 MDHEN and CDR2 SYDVKM. This CDR3 spans 10 amino acids.

This chain links TRBV9 with TRBJ2-2; 12 positions agree with TRBD2. The CDR3 is 20 residues long. Trimming took 3 bases from V and 5 from J; bases not matched to a gene: 17. Germline CDR1 and CDR2: SGDLS and YYNGEE. The CDR3 spells CASSDKETSGRVRGTGELFF. The CDR3 DNA follows: TGTGCCAGCAGCGACAAAGAGACTAGCGGGAGAGTAAGAGGGACCGGGGAGCTGTTTTTT.

The V gene is TRBV5-4, the J gene TRBJ2-3, with 10 bases matching TRBD2. J was trimmed by 0 bases and V by 2 bases; bases with no gene match: 3. The germline CDR1 and CDR2 sequences are SGHNT and YYREEE (reference sequence). This CDR3 region has 16 residues. For the CDR3, the DNA is TGTGCCAGCAGCTTAGGGACTAGCGCGAGCACAGATACGCAGTATTTT. Its translation: CASSLGTSASTDTQYF.

The CDR3 coding sequence is TGTGCCAGCAGCGTGGCGGGAAGAGGGGCAGATACGCAGTATTTT. It encodes CASSVAGRGADTQYF. The chain employs TRBV9 and TRBJ2-3, with a weak D call TRBD2 (6 bases). In germline, CDR1 is SGDLS, CDR2 YYNGEE. CDR3 length: 15 residues. V dropped 2 bases and J dropped 4 bases, with 14 bases sitting between them. The entire variable domain, with the rest obtained from reference TRBV9 and TRBJ2-3, is as follows: DSGVTQTPKHLITATGQRVTLRCSPRSGDLSVYWYQQSLDQGLQFLIQYYNGEERAKGNILERFSAQQFPDLHSELNLSSLELGDSALYFCASSVAGRGADTQYFGPGTRLTVL.

This clone is a singleton in its sample. The chain is built from TRBV5-4 and TRBJ2-5, with unresolved D. The DNA end is more similar to TRBJ2-7, so the J call may be wrong. CDR1 is SGHNT, CDR2 YYREEE, per germline (reference sequence). The CDR3 is made up of 11 amino acids. The CDR3 DNA reads as TGTGCCAGCAGCGGGCCCTACGAGCAGTACTTC. Amino acid sequence: CASSGPYEQYF.

The chain combines TRBV18 with TRBJ2-6; D is possibly TRBD1 (5 bases). CDR1 is KGHSH, CDR2 LQKENI, per germline. Trimming left V 4 bases short and J 4 bases short, with 17 bases between. This CDR3 has 17 residues. In nucleotides, the CDR3 is TGTGCCAGCTCACTGTCCGCAAAAGGGGCCGGGGCCAACGTCCTGACTTTC. Protein sequence: CASSLSAKGAGANVLTF.

The CDR3 reads CSVEDPPGYTF. The CDR3 DNA follows: TGCAGCGTTGAAGACCCCCCGGGTTATACCTTC. This sequence joins TRBV29-1 and TRBJ1-2; D is unresolved. V shed 0 bases and J shed 14 bases, with 13 bases lying between them. The CDR3 is 11 residues long. The germline gives CDR1 SQVTM, CDR2 ANQGSEA.

A few counts support this clone. This chain joins TRBV14 and TRBJ2-7, with D maybe TRBD1 (6 bases). This CDR3 comprises 17 residues. V lost 4 bases and J 2 bases, leaving 21 bases between the germline ends. The V gene's germline CDR1 is SGHDN and CDR2 FVKESK. Here the CDR3 DNA reads TGTGCCAGCAGCCGGAGGAAGGGGCGTGGGGGCCCCTACGAGCAGTACGTC. This encodes CASSRRKGRGGPYEQYV.

J is TRBJ2-2 and V is TRBV2; D gene ambiguous. The CDR3 consists of 14 residues. Looked up from germline, CDR1 is SNHLY and CDR2 is FYNNEI. Deletions cut 4 bases from V and 4 bases from J, with 10 bases between. CDR3 amino acids: CASSVLDITGELFF. The CDR3 bases are TGTGCCAGCAGTGTCTTAGATATCACCGGGGAGCTGTTTTTT.

The V gene is TRBV9, the J gene TRBJ2-2, with D perhaps matching TRBD1 (5 bases). This CDR3 spans 14 amino acids. From germline, CDR1 is SGDLS and CDR2 YYNGEE. Trimming pared 2 bases from V and 1 base from J, leaving 6 bases between. In nucleotides, the CDR3 is TGTGCCAGCAGCGTCACAGGGAACACCGGGGAGCTGTTTTTT. This sequence encodes CASSVTGNTGELFF.

The chain recombines TRBV10-1 with TRBJ2-3, with 15 bases fitting TRBD2. The CDR3 covers 17 residues. Trimming cost V 3 bases and J 4 bases; bases outside gene matches: 5. Per the germline V gene, CDR1 is WNHNN and CDR2 is SYGVQD (reference sequence). The DNA for the CDR3 is TGCGCCAGCAGTGATCGGGGACTAGCGGGAGGTTCAGATACGCAGTATTTT. Translated: CASSDRGLAGGSDTQYF.

With regard to this clone: Other DNA sequences in this specimen translate into the identical CDR3. The gene calls are TRBV11-2 and TRBJ2-7; 7 bases match TRBD2. CDR1 is SGHAT and CDR2 is FQNNGV in the germline V gene. The CDR3 loop spans 15 amino acids. The ends lost 1 base at V and 3 bases at J; junction bases unmatched: 6. CDR3: CASSLGLAGVYEQYV. The CDR3 DNA reads as TGTGCCAGCAGCTTAGGTTTAGCGGGTGTCTACGAGCAGTACGTC.

This clone showed up just a few times. This chain connects TRBV4-3 to TRBJ1-4; unclear D gene. The CDR3 has 17 amino acids. Looked up from germline, CDR1 is LGHNA and CDR2 is YSLEER. Trimming took 1 base from V and 0 from J, leaving 12 bases between them. The CDR3 coding sequence is TGCGCCAGCAGCCAAGCTATATCTAGCGCAACTAATGAAAAACTGTTTTTT. Amino acids: CASSQAISSATNEKLFF.

The gene calls are TRBV5-4 and TRBJ1-2, with TRBD1 identical over 9 bases. Germline V lookup: CDR1 SGHNT, CDR2 YYREEE (reference sequence). V trimming: 4 bases; J trimming: 6 bases; junction bases outside the gene matches: 10. CDR3 length equals 15 residues. CDR3 sequence: CASSMWDREIDGYTF. Here the CDR3 DNA reads TGTGCCAGCAGCATGTGGGACAGGGAAATCGATGGCTACACCTTC.

The J gene is TRBJ1-2, the V gene TRBV29-1, with TRBD1 identical over 8 bases. From germline, CDR1 is SQVTM and CDR2 ANQGSEA. The ends lost 7 bases at V and 0 bases at J; junction bases unmatched: 7. CDR3 size: 14 residues. The CDR3 nucleotides are TGCAGCGCCCGACAGGGGACGGCTAACTATGGCTACACCTTC. The encoded protein is CSARQGTANYGYTF.

The rearrangement uses TRBV6-6 and TRBJ2-1; possibly TRBD2 for D (6 bases). V was pared by 7 bases and J by 10 bases, with 11 bases between. The germline V gene has CDR1 MNHNY and CDR2 SVGAGI (reference sequence). The CDR3 has 11 amino acids. The CDR3 bases are TGTGCCAGCACCCCTAGCGAGGAGCAGTTCTTC. Translated: CASTPSEEQFF.

The chain has TRBV5-1 and TRBJ1-6; D possibly corresponds to TRBD1 (6 bases). Germline V gene sequence: CDR1 SGHRS, CDR2 YFSETQ. V gave up 5 bases and J gave up 8 bases, with 14 bases separating them. The length of the CDR3 is 14 residues. CDR3 sequence: CASRLSSGDSPLHF. Here the CDR3 DNA reads TGCGCCAGCAGACTATCGTCAGGGGATTCACCCCTCCACTTT.